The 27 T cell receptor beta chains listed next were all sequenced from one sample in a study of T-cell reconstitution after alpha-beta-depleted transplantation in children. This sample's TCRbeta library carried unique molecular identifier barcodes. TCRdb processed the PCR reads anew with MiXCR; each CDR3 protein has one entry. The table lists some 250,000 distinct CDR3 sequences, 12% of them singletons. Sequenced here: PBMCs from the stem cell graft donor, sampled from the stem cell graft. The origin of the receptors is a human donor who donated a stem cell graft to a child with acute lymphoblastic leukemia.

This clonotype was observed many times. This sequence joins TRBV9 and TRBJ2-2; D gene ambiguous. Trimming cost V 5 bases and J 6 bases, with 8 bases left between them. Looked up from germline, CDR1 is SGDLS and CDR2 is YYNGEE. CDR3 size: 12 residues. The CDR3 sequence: CASSPIPGELFF. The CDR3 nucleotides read TGTGCCAGCAGTCCCATTCCCGGGGAGCTGTTTTTT.

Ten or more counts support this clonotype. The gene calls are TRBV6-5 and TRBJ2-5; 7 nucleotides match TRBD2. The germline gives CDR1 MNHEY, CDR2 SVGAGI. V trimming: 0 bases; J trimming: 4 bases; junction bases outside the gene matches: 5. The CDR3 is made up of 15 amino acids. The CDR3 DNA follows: TGTGCCAGCAGTTACTCGAGCGGGGTCGGAGAGACCCAGTACTTC. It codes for CASSYSSGVGETQYF.

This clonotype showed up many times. The CDR3 is CASSPESGSPSYEQYF. DNA for the CDR3: TGTGCCAGCAGCCCAGAAAGCGGGTCCCCCTCCTACGAGCAGTACTTC. The chain is built from TRBV4-2 and TRBJ2-7; D is perhaps TRBD2 (6 bases). Trimming cost V 4 bases and J 0 bases, with 16 bases left between them. The CDR3 length is 16 residues. In germline, CDR1 is LGHNA, CDR2 YNFKEQ.

The CDR3 DNA reads TGTGCCAGCACCCCTCTCGGAGGGGGGACAGGAGGTCATGGCTACACCTTC. Its translation is CASTPLGGGTGGHGYTF. The rearrangement uses TRBV5-5 and TRBJ1-2; 8 bases line up with TRBD1. CDR1 is SGHKS and CDR2 is YYEKEE in the germline V gene (reference sequence). The CDR3 runs 17 residues. Trimming took 6 bases from V and 6 from J; bases not matched to a gene: 19. Full variable domain (rest looked up from reference TRBV5-5 and TRBJ1-2): DAGVTQSPTHLIKTRGQQVTLRCSPISGHKSVSWYQQVLGQGPQFIFQYYEKEERGRGNFPDRFSARQFPNYSSELNVNALLLGDSALYLCASTPLGGGTGGHGYTFGSGTRLTVV.

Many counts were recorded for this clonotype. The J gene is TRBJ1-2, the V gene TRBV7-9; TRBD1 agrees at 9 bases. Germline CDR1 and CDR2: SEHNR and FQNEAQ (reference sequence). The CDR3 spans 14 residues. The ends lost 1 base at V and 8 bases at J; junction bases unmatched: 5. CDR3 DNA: TGTGCCAGCAGCTTAGGGGACAGGGCAAACGGCTACACCTTC. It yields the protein CASSLGDRANGYTF.

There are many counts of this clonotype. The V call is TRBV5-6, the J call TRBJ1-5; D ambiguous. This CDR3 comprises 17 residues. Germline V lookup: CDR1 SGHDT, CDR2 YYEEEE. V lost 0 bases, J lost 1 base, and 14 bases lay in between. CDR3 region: CASSLGYGRRSNQPQHF. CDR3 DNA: TGTGCCAGCAGCTTGGGTTATGGACGGAGGAGCAATCAGCCCCAGCATTTT. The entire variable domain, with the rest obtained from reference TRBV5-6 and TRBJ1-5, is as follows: DAGVTQSPTHLIKTRGQQVTLRCSPKSGHDTVSWYQQALGQGPQFIFQYYEEEERQRGNFPDRFSGHQFPNYSSELNVNALLLGDSALYLCASSLGYGRRSNQPQHFGDGTRLSIL.

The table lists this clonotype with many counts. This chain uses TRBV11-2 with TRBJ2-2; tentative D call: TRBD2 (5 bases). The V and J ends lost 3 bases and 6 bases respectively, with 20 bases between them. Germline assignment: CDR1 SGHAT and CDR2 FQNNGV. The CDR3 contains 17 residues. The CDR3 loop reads CASSLMSARVRAGELFF. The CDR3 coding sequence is TGTGCCAGCAGCTTGATGTCGGCGAGGGTCCGCGCCGGGGAGCTGTTTTTT.

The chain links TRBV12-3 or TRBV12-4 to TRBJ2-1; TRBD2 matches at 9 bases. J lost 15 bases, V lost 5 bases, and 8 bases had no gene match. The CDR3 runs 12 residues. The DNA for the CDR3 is TGTGCCAGCAGTCAGACTAGCGGTAAGAGGTTCTTC. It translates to CASSQTSGKRFF.

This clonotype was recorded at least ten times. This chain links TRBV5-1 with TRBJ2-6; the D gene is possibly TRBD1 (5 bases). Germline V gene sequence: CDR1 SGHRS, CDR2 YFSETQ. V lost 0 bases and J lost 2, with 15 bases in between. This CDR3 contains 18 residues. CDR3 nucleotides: TGCGCCAGCAGCTTGGAAAGACTCTCAGGGACTGGGGCCAACGTCCTGACTTTC. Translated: CASSLERLSGTGANVLTF.

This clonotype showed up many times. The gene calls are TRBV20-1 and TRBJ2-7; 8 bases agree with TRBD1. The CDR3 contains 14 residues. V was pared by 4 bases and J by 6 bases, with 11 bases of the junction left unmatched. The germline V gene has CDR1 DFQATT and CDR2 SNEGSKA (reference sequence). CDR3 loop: CSATKDRDDGEQYF. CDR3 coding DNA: TGCAGTGCTACGAAGGACAGGGATGACGGCGAGCAGTACTTC.

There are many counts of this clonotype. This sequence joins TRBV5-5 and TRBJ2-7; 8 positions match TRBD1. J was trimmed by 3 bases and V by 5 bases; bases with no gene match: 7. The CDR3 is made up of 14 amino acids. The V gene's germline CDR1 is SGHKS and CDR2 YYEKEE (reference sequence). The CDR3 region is CASRPDRGFYEQYF. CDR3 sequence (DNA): TGTGCCAGCAGGCCTGACAGGGGATTCTACGAGCAGTACTTC.

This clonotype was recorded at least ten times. DNA of the CDR3: TGTGCCAGTAGTAACTTCCAAGAGACCCAGTACTTC. Residues: CASSNFQETQYF. V and J are TRBV19 and TRBJ2-5; the D is unclear. Trimming removed 4 bases from V and 1 base from J, with 4 bases in between. The CDR3 sequence is 12 residues long. CDR1 is LNHDA and CDR2 is SQIVND in the germline V gene (reference sequence).

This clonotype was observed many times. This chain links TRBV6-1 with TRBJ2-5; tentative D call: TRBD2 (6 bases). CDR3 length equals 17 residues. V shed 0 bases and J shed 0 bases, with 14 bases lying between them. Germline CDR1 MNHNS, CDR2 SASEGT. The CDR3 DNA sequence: TGTGCCAGCAGTGAAGCGCGCAGGGACTTCTACCAAGAGACCCAGTACTTC. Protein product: CASSEARRDFYQETQYF.

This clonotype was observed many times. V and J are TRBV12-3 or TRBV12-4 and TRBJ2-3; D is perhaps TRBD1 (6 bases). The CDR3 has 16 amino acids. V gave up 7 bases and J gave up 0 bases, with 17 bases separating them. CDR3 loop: CASKREQGPSTDTQYF. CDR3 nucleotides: TGTGCCAGCAAAAGGGAACAGGGCCCTAGCACAGATACGCAGTATTTT.

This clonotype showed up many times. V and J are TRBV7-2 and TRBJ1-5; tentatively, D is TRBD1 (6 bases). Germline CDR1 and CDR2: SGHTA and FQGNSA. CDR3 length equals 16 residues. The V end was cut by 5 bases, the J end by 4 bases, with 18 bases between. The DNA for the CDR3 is TGTGCCAGCAGCCCTTTCGGGGGGGGCTCAAATCAGCCCCAGCATTTT. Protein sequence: CASSPFGGGSNQPQHF.

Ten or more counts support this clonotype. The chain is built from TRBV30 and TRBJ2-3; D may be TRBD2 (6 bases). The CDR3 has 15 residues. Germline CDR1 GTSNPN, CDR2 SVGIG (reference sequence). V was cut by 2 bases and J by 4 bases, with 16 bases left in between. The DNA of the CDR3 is TGTGCCTGGAGTCAACCGGTAGCGGTCCCAGATACGCAGTATTTT. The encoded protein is CAWSQPVAVPDTQYF.

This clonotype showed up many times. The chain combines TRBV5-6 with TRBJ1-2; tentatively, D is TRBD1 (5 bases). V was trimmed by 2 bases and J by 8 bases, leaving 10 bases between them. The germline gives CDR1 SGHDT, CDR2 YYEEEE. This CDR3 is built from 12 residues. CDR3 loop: CASSLGTSGYTF. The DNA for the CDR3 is TGTGCCAGCAGCTTAGGGACGAGCGGCTACACCTTC.

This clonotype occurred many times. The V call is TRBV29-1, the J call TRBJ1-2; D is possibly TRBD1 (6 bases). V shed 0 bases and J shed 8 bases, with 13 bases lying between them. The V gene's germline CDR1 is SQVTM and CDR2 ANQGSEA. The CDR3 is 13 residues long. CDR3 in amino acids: CSVEDHPGTGYTF. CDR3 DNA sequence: TGCAGCGTTGAAGATCACCCCGGGACAGGCTACACCTTC.

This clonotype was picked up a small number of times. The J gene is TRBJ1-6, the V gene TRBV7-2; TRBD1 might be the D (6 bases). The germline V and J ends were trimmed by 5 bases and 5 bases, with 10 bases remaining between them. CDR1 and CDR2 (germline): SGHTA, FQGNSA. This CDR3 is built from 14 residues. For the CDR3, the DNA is TGTGCCAGCAGCCAACAGGGAGATAATTCACCCCTCCACTTT. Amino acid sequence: CASSQQGDNSPLHF.

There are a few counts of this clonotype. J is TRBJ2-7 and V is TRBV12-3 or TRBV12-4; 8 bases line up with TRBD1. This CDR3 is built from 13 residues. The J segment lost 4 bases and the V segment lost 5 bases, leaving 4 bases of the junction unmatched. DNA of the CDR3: TGTGCCAGCAGTCGGACAGGGATGTACGAGCAGTACTTC. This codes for CASSRTGMYEQYF.

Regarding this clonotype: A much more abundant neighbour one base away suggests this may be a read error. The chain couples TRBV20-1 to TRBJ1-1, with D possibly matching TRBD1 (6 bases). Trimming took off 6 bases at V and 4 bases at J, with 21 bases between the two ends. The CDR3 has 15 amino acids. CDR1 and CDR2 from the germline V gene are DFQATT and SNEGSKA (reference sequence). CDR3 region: CSAQTSIGQLTEAFF. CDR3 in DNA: TGCAGTGCGCAGACTTCGATTGGACAGCTCACTGAAGCTTTCTTT.

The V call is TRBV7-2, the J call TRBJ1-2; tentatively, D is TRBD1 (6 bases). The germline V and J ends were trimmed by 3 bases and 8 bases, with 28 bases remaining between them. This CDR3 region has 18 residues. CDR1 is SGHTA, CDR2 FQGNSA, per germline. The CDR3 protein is CASSFLYSGTRFSGGYTF. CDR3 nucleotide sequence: TGTGCCAGCAGCTTTCTCTACTCCGGGACACGCTTTTCAGGCGGCTACACCTTC.

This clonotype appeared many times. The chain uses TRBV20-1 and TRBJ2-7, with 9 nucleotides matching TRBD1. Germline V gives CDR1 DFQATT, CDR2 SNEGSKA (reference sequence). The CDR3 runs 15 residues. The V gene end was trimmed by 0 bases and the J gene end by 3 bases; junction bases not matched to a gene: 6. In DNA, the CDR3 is TGCAGTGCTAGAGATCTTCGGGACAGGGTCTACGAGCAGTACTTC. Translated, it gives CSARDLRDRVYEQYF.

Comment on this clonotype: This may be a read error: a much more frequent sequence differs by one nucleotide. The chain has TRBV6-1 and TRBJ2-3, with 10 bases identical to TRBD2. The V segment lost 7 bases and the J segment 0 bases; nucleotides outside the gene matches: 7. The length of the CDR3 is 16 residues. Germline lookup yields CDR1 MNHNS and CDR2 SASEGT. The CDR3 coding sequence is TGTGCCAGCACCCACAGACTAGCGGGTAGCACAGATACGCAGTATTTT. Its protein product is CASTHRLAGSTDTQYF.

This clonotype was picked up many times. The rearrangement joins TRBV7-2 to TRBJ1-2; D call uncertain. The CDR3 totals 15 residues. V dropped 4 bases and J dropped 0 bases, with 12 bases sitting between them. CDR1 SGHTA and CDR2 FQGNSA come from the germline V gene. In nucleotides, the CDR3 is TGTGCCAGCAGCTCTTTCGGCTTGGCTAACTATGGCTACACCTTC. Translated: CASSSFGLANYGYTF. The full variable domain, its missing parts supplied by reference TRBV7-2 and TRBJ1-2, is GAGVSQSPSNKVTEKGKDVELRCDPISGHTALYWYRQSLGQGLEFLIYFQGNSAPDKSGLPSDRFSAERTGGSVSTLTIQRTQQEDSAVYLCASSSFGLANYGYTFGSGTRLTVV.

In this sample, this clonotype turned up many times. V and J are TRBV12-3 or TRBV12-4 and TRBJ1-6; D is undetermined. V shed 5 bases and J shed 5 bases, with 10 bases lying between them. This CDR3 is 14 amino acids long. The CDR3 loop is CASSPYGDNSPLHF. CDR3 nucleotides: TGTGCCAGCAGTCCCTACGGAGATAATTCACCCCTCCACTTT.

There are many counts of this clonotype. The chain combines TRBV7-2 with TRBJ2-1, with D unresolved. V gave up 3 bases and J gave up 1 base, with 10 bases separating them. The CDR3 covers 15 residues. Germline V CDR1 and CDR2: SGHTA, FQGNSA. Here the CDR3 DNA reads TGTGCCAGCAGCTTCAAAGGTCCTTCCTACAATGAGCAGTTCTTC. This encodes CASSFKGPSYNEQFF. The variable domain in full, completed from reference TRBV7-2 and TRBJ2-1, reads GAGVSQSPSNKVTEKGKDVELRCDPISGHTALYWYRQSLGQGLEFLIYFQGNSAPDKSGLPSDRFSAERTGGSVSTLTIQRTQQEDSAVYLCASSFKGPSYNEQFFGPGTRLTVL.